Below, one T cell receptor (beta chain) is given with its context. CDR3 length: 11 amino acids. Germline assignment: CDR1 SGHDT and CDR2 YYEEEE. The V segment lost 3 bases and the J segment 14 bases; nucleotides outside the gene matches: 5. Sequencing used immunoSEQ multiplex PCR; TCRdb keeps in-frame clones, though not all of them. The sample has around 330,000 clones, roughly 71% seen once. This entry is derived from a study of cytotoxic CD8 clonotypes in ibrutinib-treated CLL. Study overall: There were, on average, 255,043 productive templates and tens of thousands of productive rearrangements per sample.

V is TRBV5-6 and J is TRBJ2-5; TRBD1 aligns across 9 bases. The clonotype comes from a human donor with chronic lymphocytic leukemia. This specimen was PBMCs, taken after 36 months of ibrutinib treatment. The CDR3 protein is CASSSGTGLYF. CDR3 DNA: TGTGCCAGCAGCTCCGGGACAGGGCTTTACTTC.